Shown below are 13 T cell receptor beta chains from a single sample sequenced in a study of regulatory T cells in long-lasting Graves disease. Time point reported: persistent/refractory GD, antithyroid drugs over 5 years with positive TRAb. Researchers made the TCR library from RNA that was extracted from PBMCs. According to the study, TCR beta libraries were built with iRepertoire HTBI primers and CDR3-region Arm-PCR. Each CDR3 protein gets one entry after TCRdb re-called the multiplex PCR reads with MiXCR. This table has over 650,000 distinct CDR3 sequences, about 30% appearing once. The sequencing here drew on peripheral blood mononuclear cells (PBMCs), taken when the disease was refractory, from a patient treated with antithyroid drugs. These receptors were obtained from a female donor with Graves disease.

This clonotype was recorded a few times. The chain links TRBV5-6 to TRBJ2-1; 11 bases fit TRBD2. J lost 8 bases, V lost 3 bases, and 4 bases had no gene match. The CDR3 extends over 14 amino acids. Germline values: CDR1 SGHDT, CDR2 YYEEEE. As DNA, the CDR3 is TGTGCCAGCAGCTGGGCTAGCGGGAGGTATGAGCAGTTCTTC. Translation: CASSWASGRYEQFF.

This clonotype showed up many times. V usage is TRBV11-2 and J usage is TRBJ2-7; D possibly corresponds to TRBD1 (6 bases). The V gene lost 2 bases and the J gene lost 2 bases, with 10 bases spanning the gap. The CDR3 contains 14 residues. Germline CDR1 and CDR2: SGHAT and FQNNGV. This chain's CDR3 is CASSLTGMTYEQYF. The CDR3 nucleotides read TGTGCCAGCAGCTTAACAGGGATGACCTACGAGCAGTACTTC.

The chain joins TRBV12-3 or TRBV12-4 to TRBJ2-7; 9 bases match TRBD2. V was pared by 5 bases and J by 3 bases, with 8 bases of the junction left unmatched. This CDR3 spans 15 amino acids. This CDR3 reads CASSPHGGRGYEQYF. The CDR3 nucleotides read TGTGCCAGCAGTCCACATGGCGGGAGGGGCTACGAGCAGTACTTC.

Only a few counts were recorded for this clonotype. V and J are TRBV6-9 and TRBJ2-7, with 7 bases identical to TRBD2. Germline lookup yields CDR1 MNHGY and CDR2 SVAAGI. This CDR3 is 11 amino acids long. V dropped 4 bases and J dropped 12; count of bases not matched to a gene: 6. The DNA of the CDR3 is TGTGCCAGCAGTTCAAGGGACTATGCGTACTTC. Amino acid sequence: CASSSRDYAYF.

This chain links TRBV3-1 with TRBJ1-2, with D perhaps matching TRBD1 (5 bases). Germline assignment: CDR1 LGHDT and CDR2 YNNKEL (reference sequence). V dropped 0 bases and J dropped 8 bases, with 16 bases sitting between them. This CDR3 spans 15 amino acids. The chain's CDR3 is CASSQDGHPAGGYTF. The CDR3 DNA reads as TGTGCCAGCAGCCAAGACGGACACCCCGCGGGGGGCTACACCTTC.

The CDR3 coding sequence is TGTGCCAGCAGCTTGGAAAGGTCCCCGTCGTGGGACACTGAAGCTTTCTTT. This codes for CASSLERSPSWDTEAFF. The J gene is TRBJ1-1, the V gene TRBV5-5, with D unclear. CDR1 and CDR2 (germline): SGHKS, YYEKEE (reference sequence). CDR3 length: 17 residues. V was clipped by 0 bases and J by 3 bases, with 18 bases between them.

This clonotype was recorded at least ten times. This sequence joins TRBV12-3 or TRBV12-4 and TRBJ2-7; 12 bases are a match to TRBD2. Trimming removed 6 bases from V and 3 bases from J; junction bases left unmatched: 12. The CDR3 totals 17 residues. The CDR3 DNA reads as TGTGCCAGCAGCCGACGGACTAGCGGGACCACCTTCTACGAGCAGTACTTC. It translates to CASSRRTSGTTFYEQYF.

The V gene is TRBV30, the J gene TRBJ2-5; no clear D gene. Between the trimmed V and J ends, which lost 4 bases and 4 bases, there was a span of 10 bases. Germline V gene sequence: CDR1 GTSNPN, CDR2 SVGIG (reference sequence). The CDR3 loop spans 12 amino acids. The CDR3 DNA follows: TGTGCCTGGATGAGCGCGGCAGAGACCCAGTACTTC. It specifies CAWMSAAETQYF.

This clonotype was recorded a few times. This chain joins TRBV28 and TRBJ2-5; D possibly uses TRBD1 or TRBD2 (5 bases each). The germline CDR1 and CDR2 sequences are MDHEN and SYDVKM. This CDR3 is 15 amino acids long. V gave up 6 bases and J gave up 0 bases, with 14 bases separating them. The CDR3 DNA follows: TGTGCCAGCAGACCCCAGGGACCCTACCAAGAGACCCAGTACTTC. This encodes CASRPQGPYQETQYF.

The rearrangement joins TRBV6-1 to TRBJ1-4; no firm D call. CDR3 size: 15 residues. Trimming shortened V by 6 bases and J by 3 bases, and 14 bases separated the two germline ends. Per germline, CDR1 MNHNS and CDR2 SASEGT. In DNA, the CDR3 is TGTGCCAGCAGAAACTTGGGTAATTCTAATGAAAAACTGTTTTTT. It yields the protein CASRNLGNSNEKLFF.

Comments on this clonotype: Since a much larger clone is just one base distant, this may be a read error. The V call is TRBV28, the J call TRBJ1-1; D possibly corresponds to TRBD1 (6 bases). The V gene's germline CDR1 is MDHEN and CDR2 SYDVKM. This CDR3 is built from 14 residues. This CDR3 is CASRAGTQNTEALF. Here the CDR3 DNA reads TGTGCCAGCAGAGCCGGGACACAGAACACTGAAGCTCTCTTT.

V is TRBV13 and J is TRBJ1-2; D gene uncertain. This CDR3 comprises 14 residues. Deletions cut 2 bases from V and 2 bases from J, with 9 bases between. CDR1 and CDR2 (germline): PRHDT, FYEKMQ (reference sequence). The CDR3 is CASSLFGINYGYTF. The CDR3 nucleotides read TGTGCCAGCAGCTTATTTGGGATAAACTATGGCTACACCTTC.

At least ten counts were recorded for this clonotype. The chain recombines TRBV12-3 or TRBV12-4 with TRBJ1-5; D is ambiguous. Trimming removed 7 bases from V and 0 bases from J, with 7 bases in between. CDR3 size: 13 residues. In DNA, the CDR3 is TGTGCCAGCACCTTAGATAGCAATCAGCCCCAGCATTTT. This sequence encodes CASTLDSNQPQHF.